This entry lists 23 T cell receptor beta chains sequenced from one sample in a study of T cells after posttransplantation cyclophosphamide. The table came from immunoSEQ multiplex PCR; TCRdb's copy has only in-frame clones and leaves some out. Of roughly 9,800 clones in the sample, approximately 82% were seen once. Cyclophosphamide on days +3 and +4 followed busulfan-fludarabine conditioning and a marrow graft. This specimen consisted of PBMCs, obtained around 2,000 days after a stem cell transplant with posttransplant cyclophosphamide. The source is a female patient between 40 and 50 years old who received an allogeneic stem cell transplant from a related donor, was CMV-positive, and had no GVHD. A subset of T cells may come from the graft donor.

The V gene is TRBV9, the J gene TRBJ1-4; tentative D call: TRBD1 (6 bases). Germline V lookup: CDR1 SGDLS, CDR2 YYNGEE. The CDR3 spans 16 residues. The ends were cut back, 2 bases at V and 5 bases at J, with 16 bases in the middle. In nucleotides, the CDR3 is TGTGCCAGCAGCGTTTCCACCGAGGGGGAAAATGAAAAACTGTTTTTT. Protein sequence: CASSVSTEGENEKLFF.

V usage is TRBV19 and J usage is TRBJ1-4; TRBD1 matches 7 bases. V lost 1 base and J lost 8; bases outside the gene matches: 10. The CDR3 is 16 residues long. Germline-derived CDR1 and CDR2 are LNHDA and SQIVND (reference sequence). The CDR3 protein is CASSIGQGGFEEKLFF. The CDR3 bases are TGTGCCAGTAGTATAGGTCAGGGGGGCTTTGAGGAAAAACTGTTTTTT.

The chain employs TRBV4-3 and TRBJ2-5, with D perhaps TRBD1 (6 bases). The CDR3 runs 13 residues. V was trimmed by 5 bases and J by 2 bases, leaving 9 bases between them. The germline CDR1 and CDR2 sequences are LGHNA and YSLEER. This CDR3 reads CASSKDSQETQYF. CDR3 nucleotides: TGCGCCAGCAGCAAGGACAGTCAAGAGACCCAGTACTTC.

The chain links TRBV4-1 to TRBJ2-7, with 9 bases aligning to TRBD1. The germline V gene has CDR1 MGHRA and CDR2 YSYEKL. Unmatched junction bases numbered 11, after V lost 0 bases and J lost 8 bases. This CDR3 has 16 amino acids. Here the CDR3 DNA reads TGCGCCAGCAGCCAAGATGGACAGGGGCCCAACGTCCAGCAGTACTTC. It yields the protein CASSQDGQGPNVQQYF.

V is TRBV27 and J is TRBJ2-7; D is perhaps TRBD2 (6 bases). This CDR3 is built from 13 residues. Germline CDR1 and CDR2: MNHEY and SMNVEV (reference sequence). DNA of the CDR3: TGTGGGACGCGGGATTGGGCCTCCTACGAGCAGTACTTC. Protein sequence: CGTRDWASYEQYF.

The chain joins TRBV5-1 to TRBJ1-1; a weak D match, TRBD1 (5 bases). The CDR3 consists of 15 residues. Between the trimmed V and J ends, which lost 7 bases and 3 bases, there was a span of 19 bases. From germline, CDR1 is SGHRS and CDR2 YFSETQ. In DNA form, the CDR3 reads TGCGCCAGCCACTGGGGGGACTCAGGGTACACTGAAGCTTTCTTT. This gives the protein CASHWGDSGYTEAFF.

This chain links TRBV7-6 with TRBJ1-5; the match to TRBD1 covers 8 bases. There are 15 residues in the CDR3. From germline, CDR1 is SGHVS and CDR2 FNYEAQ. Trimming at V came to 5 bases and at J to 7 bases, leaving 10 bases not matched to a gene. CDR3 residues: CASSATQGARQPQHF. The DNA for the CDR3 is TGTGCCAGCAGCGCCACGCAGGGGGCTCGGCAGCCCCAGCATTTT.

There are a few counts of this clone. V gene TRBV6-4 combines with J gene TRBJ1-5; a weak D match, TRBD1 (6 bases). The CDR3 is made up of 14 amino acids. The V end lost 6 bases, the J end lost 3 bases, and 12 bases lay between the germline ends. Germline CDR1 is MRHNA and CDR2 is SNTAGT. CDR3 sequence: CASSPAGDNQPQHF. In nucleotides, the CDR3 is TGTGCCAGCAGCCCCGCAGGGGACAATCAGCCCCAGCATTTT.

The chain combines TRBV2 with TRBJ2-4, with 10 bases identical to TRBD2. The V and J ends lost 4 bases and 5 bases, in that order; junction bases with no gene match: 11. Germline V lookup: CDR1 SNHLY, CDR2 FYNNEI. There are 17 residues in the CDR3. Written as DNA, the CDR3 is TGTGCCAGCAGTGTCGCTAAGGTAGCGGGGGGCCAAAACATTCAGTACTTC. This codes for CASSVAKVAGGQNIQYF.

V and J are TRBV7-9 and TRBJ2-3; 9 nucleotides align to TRBD2. The germline CDR1 and CDR2 sequences are SEHNR and FQNEAQ (reference sequence). V trimming: 5 bases; J trimming: 5 bases; junction bases outside the gene matches: 11. The CDR3 covers 16 residues. DNA for the CDR3: TGTGCCAGCAGCCACCAGGCGGGGGGGCCGGGAGATACGCAGTATTTT. Translating it yields CASSHQAGGPGDTQYF. Full variable domain (remainder filled in from reference TRBV7-9 and TRBJ2-3): DTGVSQNPRHKITKRGQNVTFRCDPISEHNRLYWYRQTLGQGPEFLTYFQNEAQLEKSRLLSDRFSAERPKGSFSTLEIQRTEQGDSAMYLCASSHQAGGPGDTQYFGPGTRLTVL.

This clone was picked up a small number of times. CDR3 sequence reads: CASSPGDRGRGWETQYF. In DNA form, the CDR3 reads TGTGCCAGCAGCCCAGGGGACAGGGGGCGCGGCTGGGAGACCCAGTACTTC. The V call is TRBV11-2, the J call TRBJ2-5; 12 nucleotides agree with TRBD1. Germline lookup yields CDR1 SGHAT and CDR2 FQNNGV. V lost 5 bases, J lost 5 bases, and 12 bases stayed unmatched. CDR3 length equals 17 residues. The complete variable domain, with remaining parts taken from reference TRBV11-2 and TRBJ2-5, reads EAGVAQSPRYKIIEKRQSVAFWCNPISGHATLYWYQQILGQGPKLLIQFQNNGVVDDSQLPKDRFSAERLKGVDSTLKIQPAKLEDSAVYLCASSPGDRGRGWETQYFGPGTRLLVL.

This clone was recorded a few times. The chain couples TRBV2 to TRBJ1-2, with 8 bases identical to TRBD1. The CDR3 has 18 residues. V trimming: 10 bases; J trimming: 5 bases; junction bases outside the gene matches: 24. Looked up from germline, CDR1 is SNHLY and CDR2 is FYNNEI. DNA for the CDR3: TGTGCCAAGCGGGGTGATCCGGGACAGGAGTCTTCAGTTTATGGCTACACCTTC. This codes for CAKRGDPGQESSVYGYTF.

This rearrangement joins TRBV27 to TRBJ2-3, with TRBD2 as a possible D gene (6 bases). CDR3 length: 13 residues. Looked up from germline, CDR1 is MNHEY and CDR2 is SMNVEV (reference sequence). The ends were cut back, 4 bases at V and 6 bases at J, with 11 bases in the middle. CDR3 DNA sequence: TGTGCCAGCAGTTCGGGGGTGGCTGATACGCAGTATTTT. Its translation is CASSSGVADTQYF.

The chain joins TRBV13 to TRBJ1-2; 8 nucleotides align to TRBD1. With V trimmed by 5 bases and J by 12 bases, 11 bases remained unmatched. The CDR3 extends over 13 amino acids. Germline CDR1 is PRHDT and CDR2 is FYEKMQ (reference sequence). This chain's CDR3 is CASSPDRGAVDTF. As DNA, the CDR3 is TGTGCCAGCAGCCCAGACAGGGGAGCGGTGGACACCTTC.

V and J are TRBV29-1 and TRBJ2-1, with 10 bases identical to TRBD2. This CDR3 has 17 amino acids. The V segment lost 1 base and the J segment 2 bases; nucleotides outside the gene matches: 8. Germline values: CDR1 SQVTM, CDR2 ANQGSEA. The CDR3 DNA reads TGCAGCGTTGAAGGTGGGCGAAGCGGGGGGGCCTACAATGAGCAGTTCTTC. It specifies CSVEGGRSGGAYNEQFF.

The rearrangement links TRBV11-2 to TRBJ2-5; D remains unclear. The length of the CDR3 is 14 residues. Trimming removed 1 base from V and 2 bases from J, with 8 bases in between. Germline-derived CDR1 and CDR2 are SGHAT and FQNNGV. The CDR3 is CASSLGVQQETQYF. In DNA, the CDR3 is TGTGCCAGCAGCTTAGGGGTACAGCAAGAGACCCAGTACTTC.

V usage is TRBV5-1 and J usage is TRBJ1-4; D unclear. The CDR3 has 15 amino acids. V dropped 3 bases and J dropped 0 bases, with 9 bases sitting between them. From germline, CDR1 is SGHRS and CDR2 YFSETQ. CDR3 sequence (DNA): TGCGCCAGCAGCTGGTACAGAGCAACTAATGAAAAACTGTTTTTT. It codes for CASSWYRATNEKLFF.

The rearrangement joins TRBV14 to TRBJ2-5; 12 bases fit TRBD2. CDR1 is SGHDN, CDR2 FVKESK, per germline. The CDR3 extends over 16 amino acids. With 4 bases clipped from V and 1 base from J, the junction kept 4 bases outside the gene matches. The CDR3 loop is CASSPTSGGIQETQYF. The CDR3 DNA is TGTGCCAGCAGCCCCACTAGCGGGGGGATCCAAGAGACCCAGTACTTC.

The chain is built from TRBV4-1 and TRBJ1-2; D may be TRBD1 (5 bases). Per germline, CDR1 MGHRA and CDR2 YSYEKL. This CDR3 spans 14 amino acids. Trimming shortened V by 1 base and J by 4 bases, and 10 bases separated the two germline ends. CDR3 amino acids: CASSQGSGLYGYTF. CDR3 coding DNA: TGCGCCAGCAGCCAAGGATCAGGGCTCTATGGCTACACCTTC.

This chain links TRBV19 with TRBJ1-1; the D gene is possibly TRBD1 (5 bases). There are 16 residues in the CDR3. Germline V gene lookup returns CDR1 LNHDA and CDR2 SQIVND (reference sequence). The V and J ends lost 2 bases and 4 bases respectively, with 17 bases between them. CDR3 nucleotide sequence: TGTGCCAGTAGTATATCGGCTGGCAGGGCCGTCACTGAAGCTTTCTTT. It specifies CASSISAGRAVTEAFF.

The chain uses TRBV7-2 and TRBJ2-5, with 9 bases matching TRBD2. CDR3 length: 13 residues. Germline values: CDR1 SGHTA, CDR2 FQGNSA. V dropped 3 bases and J dropped 6; count of bases not matched to a gene: 2. CDR3 DNA sequence: TGTGCCAGCAGCTTTAGCGGGGGCCAGACCCAGTACTTC. Its protein product is CASSFSGGQTQYF. The full variable domain, completed using reference TRBV7-2 and TRBJ2-5, is GAGVSQSPSNKVTEKGKDVELRCDPISGHTALYWYRQSLGQGLEFLIYFQGNSAPDKSGLPSDRFSAERTGGSVSTLTIQRTQQEDSAVYLCASSFSGGQTQYFGPGTRLLVL.

V usage is TRBV7-9 and J usage is TRBJ2-3; 7 positions agree with TRBD2. The germline gives CDR1 SEHNR, CDR2 FQNEAQ (reference sequence). This CDR3 has 19 amino acids. V was pared by 6 bases and J by 4 bases, with 22 bases of the junction left unmatched. As DNA, the CDR3 is TGTGCCAGCAGTTCCAGTGGGGCTAGCGGTCTTTCCATTGCAGATACGCAGTATTTT. It encodes CASSSSGASGLSIADTQYF.

This clone appeared once. J is TRBJ1-5 and V is TRBV28, with 11 positions matching TRBD1. The CDR3 is made up of 14 amino acids. After removal of 5 bases from V and 6 bases from J, the junction contained 3 bases not matched to a gene. Looked up from germline, CDR1 is MDHEN and CDR2 is SYDVKM. CDR3 residues: CASSRGQGVQPQHF. The CDR3 region has the DNA TGTGCCAGCAGTAGGGGACAGGGGGTTCAGCCCCAGCATTTT.